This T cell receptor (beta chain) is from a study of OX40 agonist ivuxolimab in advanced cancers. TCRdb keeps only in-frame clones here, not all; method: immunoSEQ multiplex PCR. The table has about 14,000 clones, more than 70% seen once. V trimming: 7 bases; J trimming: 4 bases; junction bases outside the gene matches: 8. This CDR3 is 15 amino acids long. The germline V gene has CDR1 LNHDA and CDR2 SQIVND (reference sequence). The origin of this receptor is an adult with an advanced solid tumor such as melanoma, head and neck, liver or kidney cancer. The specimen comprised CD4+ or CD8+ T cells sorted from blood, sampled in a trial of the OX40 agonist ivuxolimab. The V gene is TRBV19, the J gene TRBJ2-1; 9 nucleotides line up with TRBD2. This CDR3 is CASKGSGSPYNEQFF. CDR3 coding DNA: TGTGCCAGTAAGGGTAGCGGGAGTCCGTACAATGAGCAGTTCTTC.